This T cell receptor beta chain was obtained from a study of preoperative IRX-2 immunotherapy in early breast cancer. This clone came up a few times. Profiled with immunoSEQ multiplex PCR; TCRdb holds only in-frame clones, not every one. The sample shows about 62,000 clones, roughly 95% of them seen only once. Treatment: preoperative locoregional IRX-2 cytokine immunotherapy. Preoperative locoregional IRX-2 cytokine immunotherapy was tested in the phase Ib source study. CDR1 is SGHRS and CDR2 is YFSETQ in the germline V gene. The CDR3 length is 14 residues. Losses at the gene ends were 6 bases for V and 2 bases for J; bases not matched to a gene: 8.

The chain couples TRBV5-1 to TRBJ2-7; 7 bases map to TRBD2. This specimen was acquired from a patient treated with IRX-2 immunotherapy. This clonotype was obtained from a human donor with breast cancer. As DNA, the CDR3 is TGCGCCAGCACCGCCGGGACTACCACCTACGAGCAGTACTTC. It yields the protein CASTAGTTTYEQYF.